This T cell receptor beta chain was sequenced during a study of control samples from healthy donors and cancer patients. TCRdb's table, derived via immunoSEQ multiplex PCR, lists solely in-frame clones and lacks some. The sample contains 150,000 to 160,000 clones, 90% to 95% of which appear only once. The sample was blood. This TCR was recovered from a middle-aged man in good health.

CDR3 loop: CASSLGGRLNGELFF. The DNA of the CDR3 is TGTGCCAGCAGCTTAGGGGGGCGCCTTAACGGGGAGCTGTTTTTT. V is TRBV11-3 and J is TRBJ2-2; D might be TRBD1 (6 bases). Trimming took off 1 base at V and 7 bases at J, with 13 bases between the two ends. From germline, CDR1 is SGHNT and CDR2 YENEEA. The CDR3 consists of 15 residues.